This entry concerns a single T cell receptor beta chain. What it recognizes is unknown. These gene names are mouse names. TCRdb keeps only in-frame clones here, not all; method: immunoSEQ multiplex PCR. This table holds 1,000 to 1,500 clones, 55% to 60% found once. These data are taken from a study of tissue T cells after allogeneic stem cell transplantation. Findings and caveats of the study: Only a limited share of tissue TCRs appeared in blood or spleen. Motif-based clustering found tissue-specific repertoire signatures shared across patients, though few clones were shared. Which tissue TCRs were alloreactive or antigen-specific was not determined. Some clones might be persisting host cells.

This clonotype was obtained from a female BALB/c mouse in good health. This strain's MHC haplotype is H2-d. Source material: skin.

The CDR3 bases that were read are TGTGCCAGCAGTGAAGGTGCAGAAACGCTGTAT. Translated, it gives CASSEGAETLY. The CDR3, in full, reads CASSEGAETLYF. The gene calls are TRBV13-1 and TRBJ2-3; D is uncertain. The CDR3 extends 1 residue past the end of the read, so its final part is completed from the germline J gene. The germline gives CDR1 NSHNY, CDR2 SYGAGN. The CDR3 has 12 amino acids. The germline V and J ends were trimmed by 2 bases and 1 base, with 2 bases remaining between them.